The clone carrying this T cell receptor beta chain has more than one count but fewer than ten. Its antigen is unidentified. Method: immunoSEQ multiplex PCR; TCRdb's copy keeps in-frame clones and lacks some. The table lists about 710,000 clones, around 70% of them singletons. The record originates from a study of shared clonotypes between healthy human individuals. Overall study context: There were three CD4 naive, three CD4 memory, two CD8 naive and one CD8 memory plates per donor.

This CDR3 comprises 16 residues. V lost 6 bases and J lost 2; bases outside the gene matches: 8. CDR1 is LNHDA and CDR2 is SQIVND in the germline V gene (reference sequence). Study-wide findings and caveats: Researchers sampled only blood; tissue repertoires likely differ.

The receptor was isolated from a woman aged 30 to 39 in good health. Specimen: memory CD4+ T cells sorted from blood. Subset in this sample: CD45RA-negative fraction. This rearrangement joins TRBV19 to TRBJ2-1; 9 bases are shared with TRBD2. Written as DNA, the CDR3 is TGTGCCAGTAGCCCCCAAGGCGGGAGGGCCTACAATGAGCAGTTCTTC. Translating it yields CASSPQGGRAYNEQFF.